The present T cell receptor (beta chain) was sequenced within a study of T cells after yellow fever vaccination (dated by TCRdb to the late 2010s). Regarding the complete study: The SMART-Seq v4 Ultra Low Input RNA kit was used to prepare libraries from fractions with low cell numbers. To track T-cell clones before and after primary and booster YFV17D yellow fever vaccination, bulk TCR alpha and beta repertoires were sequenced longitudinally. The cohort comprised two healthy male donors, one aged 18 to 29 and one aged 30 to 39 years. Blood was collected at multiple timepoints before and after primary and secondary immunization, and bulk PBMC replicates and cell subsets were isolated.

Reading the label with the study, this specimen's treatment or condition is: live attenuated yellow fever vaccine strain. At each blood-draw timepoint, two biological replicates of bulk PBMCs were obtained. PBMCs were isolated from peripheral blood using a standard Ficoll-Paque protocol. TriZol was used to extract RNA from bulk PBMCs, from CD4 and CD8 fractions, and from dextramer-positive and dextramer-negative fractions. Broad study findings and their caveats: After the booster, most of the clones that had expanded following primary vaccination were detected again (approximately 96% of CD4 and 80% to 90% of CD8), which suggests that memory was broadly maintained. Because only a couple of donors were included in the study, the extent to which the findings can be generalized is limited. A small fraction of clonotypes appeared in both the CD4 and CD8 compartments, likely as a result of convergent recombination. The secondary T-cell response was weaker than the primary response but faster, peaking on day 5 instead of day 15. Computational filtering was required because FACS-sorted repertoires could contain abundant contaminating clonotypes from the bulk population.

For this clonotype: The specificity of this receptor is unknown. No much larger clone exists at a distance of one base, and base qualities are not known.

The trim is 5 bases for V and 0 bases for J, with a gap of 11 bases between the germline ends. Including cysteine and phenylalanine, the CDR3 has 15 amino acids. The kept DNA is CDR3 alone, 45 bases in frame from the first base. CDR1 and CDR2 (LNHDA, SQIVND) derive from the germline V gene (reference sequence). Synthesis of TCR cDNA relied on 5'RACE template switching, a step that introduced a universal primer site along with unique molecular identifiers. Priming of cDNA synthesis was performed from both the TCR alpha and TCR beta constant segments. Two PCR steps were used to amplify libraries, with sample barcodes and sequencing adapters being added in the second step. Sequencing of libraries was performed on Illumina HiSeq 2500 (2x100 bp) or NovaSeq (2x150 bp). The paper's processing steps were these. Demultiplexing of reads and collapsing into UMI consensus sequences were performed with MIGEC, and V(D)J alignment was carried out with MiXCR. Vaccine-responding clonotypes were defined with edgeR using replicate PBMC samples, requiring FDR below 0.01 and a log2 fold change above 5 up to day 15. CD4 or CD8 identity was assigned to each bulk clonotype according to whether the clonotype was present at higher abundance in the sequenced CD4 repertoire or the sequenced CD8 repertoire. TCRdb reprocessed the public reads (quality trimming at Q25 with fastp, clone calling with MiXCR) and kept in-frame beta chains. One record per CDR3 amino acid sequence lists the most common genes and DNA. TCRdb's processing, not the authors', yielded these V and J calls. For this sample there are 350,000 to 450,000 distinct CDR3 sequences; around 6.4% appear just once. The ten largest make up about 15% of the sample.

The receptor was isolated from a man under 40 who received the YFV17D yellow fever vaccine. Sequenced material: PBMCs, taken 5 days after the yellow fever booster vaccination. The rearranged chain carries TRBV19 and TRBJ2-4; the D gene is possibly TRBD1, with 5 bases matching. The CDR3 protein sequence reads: CASSRTGVAKNIQYF. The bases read TGTGCCAGTAGTCGAACAGGAGTAGCCAAAAACATTCAGTACTTC.